The text below deals with one T cell receptor beta chain. The sample is drawn from a study of response to subunit inactivated influenza vaccine. Germline CDR1 and CDR2: SGHRS and YFSETQ. Trimming shortened V by 0 bases and J by 4 bases, and 10 bases separated the two germline ends. The CDR3 spans 14 residues. Each CDR3 protein is one row after TCRdb ran MiXCR on the RT-PCR reads. Of about 570,000 distinct CDR3 sequences in the sample, approximately 10% are singletons; the top ten hold 9.5% to 12%. The same sample was also used in a study of T cells expressing NK-cell markers. That work states: Generation of TCR beta cDNA was performed by 5'RACE template switching incorporating UMIs.

Sequenced here: PBMCs from blood, sampled on the day of vaccination. The chain combines TRBV5-1 with TRBJ1-2; a weak D match, TRBD1 (5 bases). The receptor comes from a man over 45 who received an inactivated influenza vaccine. The CDR3: CASSLEGLRYGYTF. The CDR3 DNA follows: TGCGCCAGCAGCTTGGAGGGGCTCCGCTATGGCTACACCTTC.